These 30 T cell receptor beta chains originate from one sample sequenced in a study of T cell clonotyping in hematopoietic cell transplantation. TCRdb's table, derived via immunoSEQ multiplex PCR, lists solely in-frame clones and lacks some. The top ten hold under 6.5% of the sample, which has over 45,000 clones, over 75% seen once. Time point denoted: recipient sample about 28 days before transplant, after cytoreduction. Source: peripheral blood mononuclear cells, taken before stem cell transplant. The source is a man aged 60-69 years with biphenotypic leukemia. Some clones in this sample may be carry-over from other donors' samples.

This clone has only one observation. The chain joins TRBV4-2 to TRBJ1-4; unclear D gene. CDR1 and CDR2 (germline): LGHNA, YNFKEQ. This CDR3 spans 12 amino acids. V was pared by 4 bases and J by 5 bases, with 5 bases between. CDR3 in DNA: TGTGCCAGCAGCCTGGGGAATGAAAAACTGTTTTTT. Amino acid sequence: CASSLGNEKLFF.

This chain uses TRBV2 with TRBJ1-3; D remains unclear. Trimming removed 7 bases at V and 0 bases at J, with 7 bases between. The CDR3 spans 13 residues. Germline V gene lookup returns CDR1 SNHLY and CDR2 FYNNEI. CDR3 sequence (DNA): TGTGCCAGCAAAAGAGACTCTGGAAACACCATATATTTT. It encodes CASKRDSGNTIYF.

Concerning this clone: Germline is not matched at one junction end, which may reflect a read error. V usage is TRBV2 and J usage is TRBJ2-7, with D possibly called TRBD1 or TRBD2 (5 bases each). Per the germline V gene, CDR1 is SNHLY and CDR2 is FYNNEI. The CDR3 is 14 amino acids. CDR3 DNA: TGTGCCAGCAGTGAAGGGAGAGGGACCTACGGGCAGTACTTC. Translated, it gives CASSEGRGTYGQYF.

CDR3 in amino acids: CASSLGLAGTGELFF. The CDR3 DNA sequence: TGTGCCAGCAGCTTGGGACTAGCGGGAACCGGGGAGCTGTTTTTT. This chain joins TRBV28 and TRBJ2-2, with 13 positions matching TRBD2. Trimming cost V 6 bases and J 5 bases; bases outside gene matches: 3. Germline-derived CDR1 and CDR2 are MDHEN and SYDVKM. This CDR3 is built from 15 residues.

The sample holds one count of this clone. This sequence joins TRBV30 and TRBJ1-1; perhaps TRBD1 as D (6 bases). Between the trimmed V and J ends, which lost 0 bases and 1 base, there was a span of 6 bases. The CDR3 is 13 amino acids. Germline CDR1 is GTSNPN and CDR2 is SVGIG (reference sequence). In nucleotides, the CDR3 is TGTGCCTGGAGTGTACAGGGGAACACTGAAGCTTTCTTT. Protein product: CAWSVQGNTEAFF.

The rearrangement links TRBV6-5 to TRBJ2-7; D may be TRBD1 (6 bases). The CDR3 covers 14 residues. From germline, CDR1 is MNHEY and CDR2 SVGAGI. Trimming shortened V by 6 bases and J by 0 bases, and 12 bases separated the two germline ends. The DNA of the CDR3 is TGTGCCAGCAGGAGACAGGCGAGCTCCTACGAGCAGTACTTC. It is translated as CASRRQASSYEQYF.

The chain recombines TRBV6-5 with TRBJ1-2, with D perhaps TRBD1 (6 bases). Germline CDR1 is MNHEY and CDR2 is SVGAGI. The V and J ends lost 8 bases and 0 bases respectively, with 16 bases between them. This CDR3 is 15 amino acids long. CDR3 nucleotide sequence: TGTGCCAGCCATAGGGGGGGCATCGCTAACTATGGCTACACCTTC. The encoded protein is CASHRGGIANYGYTF.

The V gene is TRBV2, the J gene TRBJ2-5, with TRBD1 matching 9 bases. The J segment lost 1 base and the V segment lost 5 bases, leaving 2 bases of the junction unmatched. From germline, CDR1 is SNHLY and CDR2 FYNNEI. This CDR3 comprises 14 residues. The CDR3 sequence is CASSQDRGQETQYF. The CDR3 DNA reads TGTGCCAGCAGTCAGGACAGGGGCCAAGAGACCCAGTACTTC.

The V and J genes are TRBV2 and TRBJ2-3; 7 bases are shared with TRBD2. V lost 4 bases to trimming and J lost 1 base; unmatched junction nucleotides: 8. This CDR3 is built from 16 residues. The germline V gene has CDR1 SNHLY and CDR2 FYNNEI. Here the CDR3 DNA reads TGTGCCAGCAGTGGAATAGCGGGTGGTGGCACAGATACGCAGTATTTT. It specifies CASSGIAGGGTDTQYF.

This chain connects TRBV10-3 to TRBJ2-1, with TRBD2 matching 8 bases. CDR1 ENHRY and CDR2 SYGVKD come from the germline V gene. There are 16 residues in the CDR3. V was clipped by 2 bases and J by 7 bases; unmatched bases: 10. The CDR3 coding sequence is TGTGCCATCAGTGAGCAGGCGGCGGGAGGAAGGAATGAGCAGTTCTTC. Amino acids: CAISEQAAGGRNEQFF.

The chain combines TRBV7-2 with TRBJ1-1; D unclear. V lost 2 bases, J lost 6 bases, and 7 bases lay in between. Germline V gene data show CDR1 as SGHTA and CDR2 as FQGNSA. There are 12 residues in the CDR3. CDR3 coding DNA: TGTGCCAGCAGCTTACTTCCATCTGAAGCTTTCTTT. It yields the protein CASSLLPSEAFF.

The chain recombines TRBV4-2 with TRBJ2-1, with no clear D. CDR1 is LGHNA and CDR2 is YNFKEQ in the germline V gene. Trimming left V 4 bases short and J 9 bases short, with 7 bases between. There are 11 residues in the CDR3. CDR3 sequence: CASSLLGEQFF. In nucleotides, the CDR3 is TGTGCCAGCAGCCTGTTGGGTGAGCAGTTCTTC.

The chain joins TRBV27 to TRBJ2-7, with 7 nucleotides matching TRBD1. The CDR3 covers 15 residues. In germline, CDR1 is MNHEY, CDR2 SMNVEV (reference sequence). The trim removed 5 bases at V and 1 base at J, leaving 8 bases unmatched. This CDR3 reads CASSPGPGGSYEQYF. CDR3 nucleotides: TGTGCCAGCAGTCCTGGGCCAGGGGGTTCCTACGAGCAGTACTTC.

This chain joins TRBV25-1 and TRBJ1-1; no clear D. V dropped 6 bases and J dropped 3 bases, with 17 bases sitting between them. The CDR3 is made up of 15 amino acids. The germline gives CDR1 MGHDK, CDR2 SYGVNS. The DNA of the CDR3 is TGTGCCAGCAGCCGACGAGAGGGTGGGTACACTGAAGCTTTCTTT. It yields the protein CASSRREGGYTEAFF.

J is TRBJ2-3 and V is TRBV2; D possibly corresponds to TRBD2 (5 bases). The CDR3 is 14 residues long. Germline V lookup: CDR1 SNHLY, CDR2 FYNNEI. Trimming left V 10 bases short and J 0 bases short, with 14 bases between. The CDR3 here is CATKERHSTDTQYF. In DNA form, the CDR3 reads TGTGCCACTAAGGAGCGGCACAGCACAGATACGCAGTATTTT.

This clone was seen a few times. This sequence joins TRBV5-1 and TRBJ1-4, with a possible D match to TRBD1 (6 bases). V dropped 4 bases and J dropped 5 bases, with 15 bases sitting between them. CDR3 size: 15 residues. CDR1 is SGHRS and CDR2 is YFSETQ in the germline V gene. The CDR3 region is CASSLGQEVNEKLFF. The CDR3 region has the DNA TGCGCCAGCAGCCTGGGACAAGAGGTGAATGAAAAACTGTTTTTT.

The rearrangement joins TRBV30 to TRBJ2-5, with TRBD2 identical over 7 bases. The CDR3 has 14 residues. The J segment lost 3 bases and the V segment lost 0 bases, leaving 4 bases of the junction unmatched. CDR1 and CDR2 from the germline V gene are GTSNPN and SVGIG (reference sequence). CDR3 in DNA: TGTGCCTGGAGTGTACTTGGGGGGGAAGAGACCCAGTACTTC. Amino acid sequence: CAWSVLGGEETQYF.

The V and J genes are TRBV28 and TRBJ2-4; D might be TRBD2 (5 bases). V dropped 1 base and J dropped 1 base, with 8 bases sitting between them. Per germline, CDR1 MDHEN and CDR2 SYDVKM. The CDR3 spans 15 residues. Here the CDR3 reads CASSLSSPAKNIQYF. DNA for the CDR3: TGTGCCAGCAGTTTATCTAGCCCGGCCAAAAACATTCAGTACTTC.

The chain is built from TRBV11-2 and TRBJ1-1; possibly TRBD1 for D (6 bases). Germline V gene lookup returns CDR1 SGHAT and CDR2 FQNNGV. The CDR3 covers 14 residues. The V end was cut by 1 base, the J end by 3 bases, with 9 bases between. As DNA, the CDR3 is TGTGCCAGCAGCTTAGTGGGGGGCTACACTGAAGCTTTCTTT. It encodes CASSLVGGYTEAFF. Full variable domain (missing parts from reference TRBV11-2 and TRBJ1-1): EAGVAQSPRYKIIEKRQSVAFWCNPISGHATLYWYQQILGQGPKLLIQFQNNGVVDDSQLPKDRFSAERLKGVDSTLKIQPAKLEDSAVYLCASSLVGGYTEAFFGQGTRLTVV.

This clone was detected only a few times. The chain has TRBV28 and TRBJ1-2; 8 positions agree with TRBD1. V shed 6 bases, J shed 6 bases, and the junction held 9 bases outside the gene matches. Per germline, CDR1 MDHEN and CDR2 SYDVKM. This CDR3 has 14 residues. CDR3 coding DNA: TGTGCCAGCAGGCCCTCGACAGGGGTAAATGGCTACACCTTC. This gives the protein CASRPSTGVNGYTF.

The chain employs TRBV2 and TRBJ2-5; unclear D gene. V lost 3 bases and J 4 bases, leaving 15 bases between the germline ends. Germline-derived CDR1 and CDR2 are SNHLY and FYNNEI. The CDR3 has 15 residues. Written as DNA, the CDR3 is TGTGCCAGCAGTGAGATAGGGTTGAATGGAGAGACCCAGTACTTC. It is translated as CASSEIGLNGETQYF.

The V call is TRBV2, the J call TRBJ2-1; 9 bases are shared with TRBD2. Germline CDR1 is SNHLY and CDR2 is FYNNEI. V lost 6 bases, J lost 9 bases, and 6 bases stayed unmatched. There are 13 residues in the CDR3. DNA of the CDR3: TGTGCCAGCAGGATGCGGGAGGGGGGTGAGCAGTTCTTC. The encoded protein is CASRMREGGEQFF. The full variable domain, completed using reference TRBV2 and TRBJ2-1, is EPEVTQTPSHQVTQMGQEVILRCVPISNHLYFYWYRQILGQKVEFLVSFYNNEISEKSEIFDDQFSVERPDGSNFTLKIRSTKLEDSAMYFCASRMREGGEQFFGPGTRLTVL.

The gene calls are TRBV11-3 and TRBJ2-1, with TRBD1 matching over 8 bases. The CDR3 is made up of 13 amino acids. Unmatched junction bases numbered 4, after V lost 5 bases and J lost 7 bases. Germline CDR1 SGHNT, CDR2 YENEEA. CDR3 in DNA: TGTGCCAGCAGCCGGACAGGGCTGAATGAGCAGTTCTTC. This gives the protein CASSRTGLNEQFF.

J is TRBJ2-5 and V is TRBV4-1; 8 bases line up with TRBD1. Trimming removed 2 bases from V and 2 bases from J; junction bases left unmatched: 4. This CDR3 is 15 amino acids long. CDR1 is MGHRA, CDR2 YSYEKL, per germline. CDR3 loop: CASSQQGAGQETQYF. The CDR3 nucleotides read TGCGCCAGCAGCCAACAGGGGGCGGGGCAAGAGACCCAGTACTTC.

J is TRBJ2-7 and V is TRBV11-2; D uncertain. Trimming pared 8 bases from V and 0 bases from J, leaving 14 bases between. Germline CDR1 and CDR2: SGHAT and FQNNGV. The CDR3 consists of 14 residues. The CDR3 coding sequence is TGTGCCAGCGCCCATTACGTTATCTCCTACGAGCAGTACTTC. Its translation is CASAHYVISYEQYF.

This chain joins TRBV7-3 and TRBJ1-1; D remains unclear. This CDR3 is built from 15 residues. Trimming removed 2 bases at V and 0 bases at J, with 10 bases between. Germline V gives CDR1 SGHTA, CDR2 FQGTGA. The CDR3 region is CASSLYPVMNTEAFF. The CDR3 nucleotides are TGTGCCAGCAGCTTATATCCAGTAATGAACACTGAAGCTTTCTTT.

This clone was recorded once. The V call is TRBV2, the J call TRBJ1-2; D perhaps matches TRBD1 (6 bases). Germline CDR1 is SNHLY and CDR2 is FYNNEI. V lost 4 bases and J 6 bases, leaving 12 bases between the germline ends. The CDR3 totals 13 residues. CDR3 protein: CASSVGGDDGYTF. CDR3 nucleotides: TGTGCCAGCAGTGTGGGGGGCGACGATGGCTACACCTTC.

The gene calls are TRBV28 and TRBJ2-2; D ambiguous. The CDR3 runs 14 residues. V lost 6 bases and J 0 bases, leaving 8 bases between the germline ends. The V gene's germline CDR1 is MDHEN and CDR2 SYDVKM. The CDR3 DNA is TGTGCCAGCAGGTGGGCCACGAACACCGGGGAGCTGTTTTTT. Its translation: CASRWATNTGELFF.

V usage is TRBV27 and J usage is TRBJ1-2, with D perhaps TRBD1 (5 bases). The CDR3 consists of 13 residues. From germline, CDR1 is MNHEY and CDR2 SMNVEV (reference sequence). Between the trimmed V and J ends, which lost 5 bases and 6 bases, there was a span of 13 bases. The CDR3 nucleotides are TGTGCCAGCAGTCAGCAGGGATCGGATGGCTACACCTTC. It specifies CASSQQGSDGYTF.

This chain uses TRBV7-8 with TRBJ2-7, with TRBD2 identical over 10 bases. The length of the CDR3 is 14 residues. The V segment lost 9 bases and the J segment 3 bases; nucleotides outside the gene matches: 8. Germline loops: CDR1 SGHVS, CDR2 FQNEAQ. DNA of the CDR3: TGTGCCAGTACCGGACTAGCGGAATACTACGAGCAGTACTTC. Encoded protein: CASTGLAEYYEQYF.